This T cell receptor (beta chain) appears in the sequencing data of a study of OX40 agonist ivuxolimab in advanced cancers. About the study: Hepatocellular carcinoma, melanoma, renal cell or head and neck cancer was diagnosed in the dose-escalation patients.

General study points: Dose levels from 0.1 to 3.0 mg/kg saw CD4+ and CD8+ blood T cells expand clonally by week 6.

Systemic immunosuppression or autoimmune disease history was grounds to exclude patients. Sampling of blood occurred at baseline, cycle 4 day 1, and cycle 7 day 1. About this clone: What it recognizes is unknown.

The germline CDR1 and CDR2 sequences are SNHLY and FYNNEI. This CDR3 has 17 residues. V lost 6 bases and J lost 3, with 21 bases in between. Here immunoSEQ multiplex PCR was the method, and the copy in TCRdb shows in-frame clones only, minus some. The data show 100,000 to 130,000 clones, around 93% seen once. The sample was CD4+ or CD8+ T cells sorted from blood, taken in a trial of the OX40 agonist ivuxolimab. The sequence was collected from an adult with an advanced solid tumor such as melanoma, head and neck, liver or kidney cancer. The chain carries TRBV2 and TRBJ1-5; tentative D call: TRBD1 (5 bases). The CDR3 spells CASSAQGGSHTNQPQHF. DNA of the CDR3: TGTGCCAGCAGCGCCCAGGGTGGCAGCCATACCAATCAGCCCCAGCATTTT. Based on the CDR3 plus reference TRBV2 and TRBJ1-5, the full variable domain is EPEVTQTPSHQVTQMGQEVILRCVPISNHLYFYWYRQILGQKVEFLVSFYNNEISEKSEIFDDQFSVERPDGSNFTLKIRSTKLEDSAMYFCASSAQGGSHTNQPQHFGDGTRLSIL.